Below are 32 T cell receptor beta chains sequenced from a single sample in a study of CD8 T cells in ankylosing spondylitis. MiXCR, applied by TCRdb to the 5' RACE reads, yields one record per CDR3 protein. The table shows roughly 250,000 distinct CDR3 sequences, with under 12% occurring only once. Sequencing was done on a sample of blood, either unsorted or a sorted T cell fraction (not recorded which). These receptor sequences come from a male donor with ankylosing spondylitis or in good health (not recorded which).

The chain is built from TRBV5-1 and TRBJ2-3, with a possible D match to TRBD1 (6 bases). V lost 7 bases and J 1 base, leaving 13 bases between the germline ends. The germline V gene has CDR1 SGHRS and CDR2 YFSETQ. CDR3 length: 14 residues. For the CDR3, the DNA is TGCGCCAGCTTCAGGGGCGAGGGCACAGATACGCAGTATTTT. Its protein product is CASFRGEGTDTQYF.

At least ten counts were recorded for this clonotype. The chain links TRBV7-9 to TRBJ1-2; 9 bases are a match to TRBD1. Germline CDR1 SEHNR, CDR2 FQNEAQ (reference sequence). The CDR3 is 17 amino acids. V was clipped by 3 bases and J by 1 base; unmatched bases: 9. The CDR3 DNA sequence: TGTGCCAGCAGCTTTAAGTTCGGGACAGGGAATAACTATGGCTACACCTTC. It specifies CASSFKFGTGNNYGYTF. The full variable domain, with the rest looked up from reference TRBV7-9 and TRBJ1-2, is DTGVSQNPRHKITKRGQNVTFRCDPISEHNRLYWYRQTLGQGPEFLTYFQNEAQLEKSRLLSDRFSAERPKGSFSTLEIQRTEQGDSAMYLCASSFKFGTGNNYGYTFGSGTRLTVV.

This clonotype was counted only a few times. The J gene is TRBJ2-4, the V gene TRBV23-1, with 7 bases aligning to TRBD1. TRBV23-1 is annotated as an ORF whose role is uncertain. V was clipped by 3 bases and J by 1 base; unmatched bases: 6. The CDR3 covers 16 residues. CDR3 nucleotide sequence: TGCGCCAGCAGTCAGCCCTACAGGGGTGCCAAAAACATTCAGTACTTC. Translating gives CASSQPYRGAKNIQYF.

Only a few counts were recorded for this clonotype. In nucleotides, the CDR3 is TGTGCCAGCAGCTCAGCAGGGGGCAGGACAGATACGCAGTATTTT. Translated, it gives CASSSAGGRTDTQYF. This chain connects TRBV7-9 to TRBJ2-3, with TRBD1 identical over 8 bases. The CDR3 is 15 residues long. Germline loops: CDR1 SEHNR, CDR2 FQNEAQ (reference sequence). V lost 4 bases and J lost 3; bases outside the gene matches: 6. The variable domain in full, completed from reference TRBV7-9 and TRBJ2-3, reads DTGVSQNPRHKITKRGQNVTFRCDPISEHNRLYWYRQTLGQGPEFLTYFQNEAQLEKSRLLSDRFSAERPKGSFSTLEIQRTEQGDSAMYLCASSSAGGRTDTQYFGPGTRLTVL.

As for this clonotype: At one boundary the junction diverges from the germline segment, which might be a read error. V is TRBV6-5 and J is TRBJ2-2; perhaps TRBD1 as D (6 bases). Germline V lookup: CDR1 MNHEY, CDR2 SVGAGI. This CDR3 contains 16 residues. This CDR3 is CASSYGVGAEIGELFF. The CDR3 coding sequence is TGTGCTAGCAGTTACGGAGTGGGGGCGGAAATCGGGGAGCTGTTTTTT.

This clonotype was found many times. The chain links TRBV30 to TRBJ1-5; no clear D gene. The V gene lost 2 bases and the J gene lost 2 bases, with 10 bases spanning the gap. Germline CDR1 and CDR2: GTSNPN and SVGIG (reference sequence). CDR3 length equals 14 residues. CDR3 amino acids: CAWSIRVRNQPQHF. CDR3 bases: TGTGCCTGGAGTATTAGGGTCCGCAATCAGCCCCAGCATTTT.

This clonotype was detected ten times or more. J is TRBJ2-4 and V is TRBV7-9; perhaps TRBD1 as D (5 bases). This CDR3 is built from 16 residues. The V end was cut by 4 bases, the J end by 2 bases, with 15 bases between. From germline, CDR1 is SEHNR and CDR2 FQNEAQ (reference sequence). The CDR3 sequence: CASSWGLDGTKNIQYF. The CDR3 DNA reads as TGTGCCAGCAGCTGGGGCTTGGATGGGACCAAAAACATTCAGTACTTC.

This clonotype has a handful of counts. The chain combines TRBV11-2 with TRBJ1-6; D unclear. Per the germline V gene, CDR1 is SGHAT and CDR2 is FQNNGV. CDR3 size: 13 residues. With 5 bases removed from V and 4 bases from J, the gap between germline ends came to 6 bases. In DNA form, the CDR3 reads TGTGCCAGCAGCCAAAATTATAATTCACCCCTCCACTTT. As protein: CASSQNYNSPLHF.

This clonotype came up many times. This chain uses TRBV20-1 with TRBJ2-1; D remains unclear. The CDR3 consists of 12 residues. Germline CDR1 DFQATT, CDR2 SNEGSKA (reference sequence). Trimming removed 3 bases from V and 3 bases from J, with 6 bases in between. The CDR3 here is CSASRDYNEQFF. In nucleotides, the CDR3 is TGCAGTGCTAGTAGGGACTACAATGAGCAGTTCTTC.

The chain couples TRBV7-2 to TRBJ2-7; TRBD1 aligns across 8 bases. V lost 0 bases to trimming and J lost 3 bases; unmatched junction nucleotides: 7. Germline loops: CDR1 SGHTA, CDR2 FQGNSA. CDR3 size: 16 residues. CDR3 in amino acids: CASSLASTGAYYEQYF. As DNA, the CDR3 is TGTGCCAGCAGCTTAGCATCGACAGGGGCTTACTACGAGCAGTACTTC. The full variable domain, completed using reference TRBV7-2 and TRBJ2-7, is GAGVSQSPSNKVTEKGKDVELRCDPISGHTALYWYRQSLGQGLEFLIYFQGNSAPDKSGLPSDRFSAERTGGSVSTLTIQRTQQEDSAVYLCASSLASTGAYYEQYFGPGTRLTVT.

This chain connects TRBV5-1 to TRBJ2-3, with 9 nucleotides matching TRBD1. This CDR3 has 16 amino acids. J was trimmed by 4 bases and V by 4 bases; bases with no gene match: 10. Germline CDR1 and CDR2: SGHRS and YFSETQ. The CDR3 coding sequence is TGCGCCAGCAGCCCACTCCCGGGACAGGGAGCAGATACGCAGTATTTT. Translating gives CASSPLPGQGADTQYF.

This clonotype was detected once. This clone may be a read error of a much larger clone one base away. This sequence joins TRBV10-3 and TRBJ1-2, with D unclear. Germline-derived CDR1 and CDR2 are ENHRY and SYGVKD. V lost 3 bases, J lost 3 bases, and 14 bases lay in between. CDR3 length equals 15 residues. CDR3 in DNA: TGTGCCATCAGTGAACGGGCCCCGAGTGACTATGGCTACACCTTC. Protein: CAISERAPSDYGYTF.

This clonotype was recorded at least ten times. V usage is TRBV6-5 and J usage is TRBJ2-7; D perhaps matches TRBD2 (6 bases). Germline values: CDR1 MNHEY, CDR2 SVGAGI. Between the trimmed V and J ends, which lost 5 bases and 11 bases, there was a span of 19 bases. This CDR3 spans 13 amino acids. The CDR3 nucleotides are TGTGCCAGCAGTCCTCGAGGAGGGCTACGGGAGTACTTC. Protein sequence: CASSPRGGLREYF.

At least ten counts were recorded for this clonotype. This chain connects TRBV5-1 to TRBJ2-1; D possibly corresponds to TRBD2 (6 bases). Trimming removed 4 bases at V and 5 bases at J, with 16 bases between. The CDR3 is 15 amino acids. Germline V gene sequence: CDR1 SGHRS, CDR2 YFSETQ. CDR3 region: CASSPRGSGNNEQFF. In nucleotides, the CDR3 is TGCGCCAGCAGCCCCCGGGGGTCAGGGAACAATGAGCAGTTCTTC.

This sequence joins TRBV11-2 and TRBJ2-7; 7 positions agree with TRBD1. This CDR3 has 12 amino acids. Germline V gene sequence: CDR1 SGHAT, CDR2 FQNNGV. The junction had 7 bases not matched to a gene; V was cut back by 5 bases and J by 9 bases. CDR3 residues: CASSKGAAGQYF. The DNA for the CDR3 is TGTGCCAGCAGCAAGGGGGCGGCGGGGCAGTACTTC.

This clonotype occurred many times. V is TRBV12-3 or TRBV12-4 and J is TRBJ2-6; possible D gene TRBD1, 6 bases. V was trimmed by 1 base and J by 0 bases, leaving 10 bases between them. CDR3 length equals 17 residues. The CDR3 is CASSLVQGFSGANVLTF. CDR3 in DNA: TGTGCCAGCAGTTTAGTACAGGGATTCTCTGGGGCCAACGTCCTGACTTTC.

Points on this clonotype: This could be a read error, since a much larger clone is one nucleotide away. The chain recombines TRBV20-1 with TRBJ2-7, with D uncertain. The CDR3 is 13 residues long. Per the germline V gene, CDR1 is DFQATT and CDR2 is SNEGSKA (reference sequence). The DNA for the CDR3 is TGCAGTGCTATGGGCGGAAGCTCCTACGAGCAGTGCTTC. Its protein product is CSAMGGSSYEQCF.

The J gene is TRBJ1-1, the V gene TRBV7-2, with TRBD1 matching over 8 bases. This CDR3 is 15 amino acids long. J gave up 1 base and V 3 bases, and 4 bases lay outside the gene matches. CDR1 is SGHTA and CDR2 is FQGNSA in the germline V gene. The CDR3 region has the DNA TGTGCCAGCAGCTTTCGGGACAGGCAGAACACTGAAGCTTTCTTT. Protein product: CASSFRDRQNTEAFF.

Many counts were recorded for this clonotype. The genes are TRBV2 and TRBJ2-7, with 7 bases fitting TRBD1. CDR1 and CDR2 from the germline V gene are SNHLY and FYNNEI. The CDR3 is 14 amino acids. V lost 3 bases and J lost 6; bases outside the gene matches: 8. In DNA form, the CDR3 reads TGTGCCAGCAGTGAGGGACAGCTGGGTGCCGAGCAGTACTTC. Its translation: CASSEGQLGAEQYF.

This chain connects TRBV7-9 to TRBJ2-7; 9 bases are a match to TRBD1. V shed 4 bases, J shed 2 bases, and the junction held 9 bases outside the gene matches. Germline-derived CDR1 and CDR2 are SEHNR and FQNEAQ (reference sequence). The CDR3 spans 16 residues. The CDR3 here is CASSSRPGQGTYEQYF. CDR3 DNA: TGTGCCAGCAGCTCAAGACCGGGACAGGGCACCTACGAGCAGTACTTC.

In this sample, this clonotype turned up many times. This chain connects TRBV12-3 or TRBV12-4 to TRBJ1-5; 7 nucleotides match TRBD1. The trim removed 3 bases at V and 10 bases at J, leaving 9 bases unmatched. The CDR3 is 14 amino acids. CDR3 protein: CASSFGRGGDPQHF. The CDR3 coding sequence is TGTGCCAGCAGTTTCGGCAGAGGGGGCGATCCCCAGCATTTT.

The chain recombines TRBV6-1 with TRBJ1-1; no reliable D call. CDR1 is MNHNS, CDR2 SASEGT, per germline. V gave up 7 bases and J gave up 1 base, with 13 bases separating them. The CDR3 has 14 residues. CDR3 coding DNA: TGTGCCAGCATCGACGGACCTCCGAACACTGAAGCTTTCTTT. Protein product: CASIDGPPNTEAFF.

This clonotype was counted ten times or more. This chain connects TRBV12-3 or TRBV12-4 to TRBJ2-1, with no clear D. Trimming cost V 1 base and J 15 bases, with 19 bases left between them. The CDR3 is made up of 14 amino acids. CDR3 sequence reads: CASSLGNRVNGRFF. CDR3 DNA: TGTGCCAGCAGTTTAGGGAACCGGGTCAACGGACGGTTCTTC.

This clonotype showed up many times. The chain uses TRBV20-1 and TRBJ2-3; 8 bases agree with TRBD2. With 3 bases clipped from V and 1 base from J, the junction kept 12 bases outside the gene matches. Per the germline V gene, CDR1 is DFQATT and CDR2 is SNEGSKA (reference sequence). The CDR3 is 17 amino acids. The CDR3 spells CSASPILAGPRTDTQYF. The DNA of the CDR3 is TGCAGTGCTAGCCCTATTTTAGCGGGGCCCCGCACAGATACGCAGTATTTT.

The rearrangement uses TRBV18 and TRBJ1-1; D is possibly TRBD1 (5 bases). The CDR3 is made up of 15 amino acids. Germline assignment: CDR1 KGHSH and CDR2 LQKENI. The V end lost 2 bases, the J end lost 1 base, and 11 bases lay between the germline ends. CDR3 residues: CASSPLRGGNTEAFF. DNA of the CDR3: TGTGCCAGCTCACCATTACGGGGGGGGAACACTGAAGCTTTCTTT.

As for this clonotype: At one end, the junction sequence differs from germline, possibly due to a read error. The gene calls are TRBV5-8 and TRBJ2-2; 8 positions match TRBD1. Per germline, CDR1 SGHTS and CDR2 YDEGEE. This CDR3 comprises 15 residues. CDR3 sequence: CVSSPGQVNTGELFF. In DNA form, the CDR3 reads TGTGTCAGCAGCCCGGGACAGGTGAACACCGGGGAGCTGTTTTTT.

This chain uses TRBV19 with TRBJ2-7; D is possibly TRBD1 (6 bases). Trimming left V 8 bases short and J 1 base short, with 12 bases between. CDR1 is LNHDA, CDR2 SQIVND, per germline (reference sequence). The CDR3 has 13 residues. CDR3 sequence: CASRNRVSYEQYF. The CDR3 DNA sequence: TGTGCCAGTCGGAACAGGGTTTCCTACGAGCAGTACTTC. The variable domain in full, completed from reference TRBV19 and TRBJ2-7, reads DGGITQSPKYLFRKEGQNVTLSCEQNLNHDAMYWYRQDPGQGLRLIYYSQIVNDFQKGDIAEGYSVSREKKESFPLTVTSAQKNPTAFYLCASRNRVSYEQYFGPGTRLTVT.

There are many counts of this clonotype. The rearrangement links TRBV7-2 to TRBJ2-1, with D hard to call. The CDR3 runs to 17 residues. The ends were cut back, 4 bases at V and 3 bases at J, with 19 bases in the middle. Germline V gives CDR1 SGHTA, CDR2 FQGNSA. CDR3 loop: CASSSTATLYIYNEQFF. The CDR3, as DNA: TGTGCCAGCAGCTCAACGGCAACTCTTTATATCTACAATGAGCAGTTCTTC.

The rearrangement uses TRBV15 and TRBJ2-5, with 10 bases fitting TRBD1. Germline V gene data show CDR1 as LNHNV and CDR2 as YYDKDF (reference sequence). The CDR3 is 15 residues long. Unmatched junction bases numbered 6, after V lost 4 bases and J lost 4 bases. The CDR3, as DNA: TGTGCCACCAGCAAGGGGACAGGGGTTGGAGAGACCCAGTACTTC. Amino acids: CATSKGTGVGETQYF. Full variable domain (remainder filled in from reference TRBV15 and TRBJ2-5): DAMVIQNPRYQVTQFGKPVTLSCSQTLNHNVMYWYQQKSSQAPKLLFHYYDKDFNNEADTPDNFQSRRPNTSFCFLDIRSPGLGDTAMYLCATSKGTGVGETQYFGPGTRLLVL.

This clonotype was seen ten or more times. This rearrangement joins TRBV20-1 to TRBJ1-2; weak D call: TRBD1 (5 bases). Per germline, CDR1 DFQATT and CDR2 SNEGSKA (reference sequence). Trimming left V 2 bases short and J 0 bases short, with 10 bases between. The CDR3 runs to 14 residues. The CDR3 region is CSARSDRSNYGYTF. CDR3 nucleotide sequence: TGCAGTGCTAGATCCGACAGATCTAACTATGGCTACACCTTC.

This clonotype was seen only a few times. The chain employs TRBV10-3 and TRBJ2-2; 7 nucleotides align to TRBD2. Trimming removed 2 bases from V and 1 base from J; junction bases left unmatched: 13. This CDR3 comprises 19 residues. The germline V gene has CDR1 ENHRY and CDR2 SYGVKD. The CDR3 protein is CAISEASGSIIRNTGELFF. DNA of the CDR3: TGTGCCATCAGTGAGGCTAGCGGTTCGATAATAAGGAACACCGGGGAGCTGTTTTTT.

In this sample, this clonotype turned up a few times. The chain is built from TRBV6-5 and TRBJ1-2, with 9 bases aligning to TRBD1. The CDR3 consists of 15 residues. Looked up from germline, CDR1 is MNHEY and CDR2 is SVGAGI. The V and J ends lost 2 bases and 4 bases, in that order; junction bases with no gene match: 5. This CDR3 reads CASSYGQGTFYGYTF. The CDR3 nucleotides read TGTGCCAGCAGTTACGGACAGGGGACCTTCTATGGCTACACCTTC.